This TCR beta chain is drawn from a study of control samples from healthy donors and cancer patients. TCRdb's copy holds only in-frame clones and misses some; the assay was immunoSEQ multiplex PCR. The sample includes about 160,000 clones, 94% of them seen just once. Germline loops: CDR1 SEHNR, CDR2 FQNEAQ (reference sequence). The CDR3 runs 11 residues. Trimming left V 5 bases short and J 7 bases short, with 9 bases between. The specimen was PBMCs. The gene calls are TRBV7-9 and TRBJ2-7, with D perhaps matching TRBD1 (6 bases). This TCR came from a man aged 60 to 75 with colorectal cancer. The CDR3 sequence is CASSPDREQYF. The CDR3 nucleotides are TGTGCCAGCAGCCCAGACAGGGAGCAGTACTTC.